These 11 T cell receptor beta chains were all obtained from the same sample, sequenced in a study of radiotherapy plus CTLA-4 blockade in lung cancer. The data were produced by immunoSEQ multiplex PCR, yet TCRdb's version contains in-frame clones alone and is incomplete. The table lists 120,000 or so clones, approximately 90% of them singletons. The sequences come from peripheral blood, collected from a patient treated with radiotherapy plus ipilimumab. The receptors come from a human donor with non-small cell lung cancer that progressed on radiotherapy plus ipilimumab.

This clone has only a few counts. This chain uses TRBV5-1 with TRBJ1-3; unclear D gene. The CDR3 is 14 amino acids. The V and J ends lost 4 bases and 4 bases respectively, with 12 bases between them. Germline CDR1 SGHRS, CDR2 YFSETQ. CDR3 amino acids: CASSPTAGGNTIYF. The CDR3 DNA reads as TGCGCCAGCAGCCCCACAGCGGGGGGAAACACCATATATTTT. Full variable domain (remainder filled in from reference TRBV5-1 and TRBJ1-3): KAGVTQTPRYLIKTRGQQVTLSCSPISGHRSVSWYQQTPGQGLQFLFEYFSETQRNKGNFPGRFSGRQFSNSRSEMNVSTLELGDSALYLCASSPTAGGNTIYFGEGSWLTVV.

This clone appeared a single time. The chain has TRBV6-5 and TRBJ2-7; 9 bases map to TRBD2. Per the germline V gene, CDR1 is MNHEY and CDR2 is SVGAGI. The V gene end was trimmed by 6 bases and the J gene end by 2 bases; junction bases not matched to a gene: 8. The CDR3 sequence is 15 residues long. This CDR3 reads CASSSSGTSTYEQYF. The CDR3 DNA reads TGTGCCAGCAGCTCTTCCGGGACTAGCACCTACGAGCAGTACTTC.

The CDR3 region has the DNA TGTGCCAGCACGAACAGCGGGGAGACCCAGTACTTC. This sequence encodes CASTNSGETQYF. This chain links TRBV7-9 with TRBJ2-5; D may be TRBD2 (6 bases). CDR1 and CDR2 from the germline V gene are SEHNR and FQNEAQ (reference sequence). Trimming shortened V by 7 bases and J by 5 bases, and 11 bases separated the two germline ends. The CDR3 contains 12 residues.

Worth noting for this clone: Relative to the germline gene, one junction end is altered; a read error may explain this. This rearrangement joins TRBV2 to TRBJ1-5; a weak D match, TRBD1 (5 bases). Germline-derived CDR1 and CDR2 are SNHLY and FYNNEI. There are 14 residues in the CDR3. This CDR3 reads CASTDNFPNQPRHF. The CDR3 nucleotides read TGTGCCAGTACGGACAACTTTCCAAATCAGCCCCGGCATTTT. The full variable domain, in which reference TRBV2 and TRBJ1-5 provide the parts outside the CDR3, is EPEVTQTPSHQVTQMGQEVILRCVPISNHLYFYWYRQILGQKVEFLVSFYNNEISEKSEIFDDQFSVERPDGSNFTLKIRSTKLEDSAMYFCASTDNFPNQPRHFGDGTRLSIL.

V and J are TRBV2 and TRBJ1-1; D might be TRBD1 (5 bases). The CDR3 spans 12 residues. V was shortened by 5 bases and J by 7 bases, with 11 bases between the two germline ends. CDR1 SNHLY and CDR2 FYNNEI come from the germline V gene. Here the CDR3 reads CASSYDRNEAFF. The CDR3 bases are TGTGCCAGCAGTTACGACAGAAATGAAGCTTTCTTT.

The chain is built from TRBV11-2 and TRBJ2-5; 7 positions agree with TRBD2. The CDR3 runs to 15 residues. The germline V gene has CDR1 SGHAT and CDR2 FQNNGV. V lost 0 bases to trimming and J lost 6 bases; unmatched junction nucleotides: 7. The CDR3 loop reads CASSLDRKGGQTQYF. The CDR3 bases are TGTGCCAGCAGCTTAGATAGGAAGGGAGGGCAGACCCAGTACTTC. The variable domain in full, completed from reference TRBV11-2 and TRBJ2-5, reads EAGVAQSPRYKIIEKRQSVAFWCNPISGHATLYWYQQILGQGPKLLIQFQNNGVVDDSQLPKDRFSAERLKGVDSTLKIQPAKLEDSAVYLCASSLDRKGGQTQYFGPGTRLLVL.

The chain employs TRBV5-1 and TRBJ1-1; D gene unclear. Germline loops: CDR1 SGHRS, CDR2 YFSETQ. Trimming took 2 bases from V and 0 from J, leaving 8 bases between them. The CDR3 covers 14 residues. This CDR3 is CASSFQTMNTEAFF. The DNA of the CDR3 is TGCGCCAGCAGCTTCCAGACCATGAACACTGAAGCTTTCTTT. Looking up the rest from reference TRBV5-1 and TRBJ1-1 gives the full variable domain: KAGVTQTPRYLIKTRGQQVTLSCSPISGHRSVSWYQQTPGQGLQFLFEYFSETQRNKGNFPGRFSGRQFSNSRSEMNVSTLELGDSALYLCASSFQTMNTEAFFGQGTRLTVV.

This sequence joins TRBV20-1 and TRBJ1-6, with D uncertain. V lost 6 bases, J lost 12 bases, and 9 bases lay in between. CDR1 DFQATT and CDR2 SNEGSKA come from the germline V gene (reference sequence). The CDR3 sequence is 10 residues long. The CDR3 coding sequence is TGCAGTGCGTACCGGGAACCCCTCCACTTT. Translation gives CSAYREPLHF.

The chain links TRBV5-1 to TRBJ2-1, with TRBD2 matching over 16 bases. The CDR3 contains 17 residues. Germline V gene data show CDR1 as SGHRS and CDR2 as YFSETQ. With V trimmed by 4 bases and J by 6 bases, 7 bases remained unmatched. The CDR3 is CASSQPGLAGGPNEQFF. The DNA for the CDR3 is TGCGCCAGCAGCCAGCCGGGACTAGCGGGAGGGCCCAATGAGCAGTTCTTC.

This sequence joins TRBV7-2 and TRBJ2-7; D tentatively fits TRBD1 or TRBD2 (5 bases each). From germline, CDR1 is SGHTA and CDR2 FQGNSA. Trimming shortened V by 5 bases and J by 7 bases, and 21 bases separated the two germline ends. This CDR3 has 15 residues. The CDR3 reads CASSLSGTTNEEQYF. The CDR3 coding sequence is TGTGCCAGCAGCCTTTCCGGGACCACAAATGAGGAGCAGTACTTC.

The J gene is TRBJ2-3, the V gene TRBV9; possibly TRBD1 for D (5 bases). CDR3 length: 15 residues. The ends were cut back, 7 bases at V and 2 bases at J, with 17 bases in the middle. CDR1 and CDR2 from the germline V gene are SGDLS and YYNGEE. CDR3 DNA sequence: TGTGCCAGCCACCCCACAGGCTATAACACAGATACGCAGTATTTT. Translated: CASHPTGYNTDTQYF.